This TCR beta chain was identified during a study of blood T cell repertoires in COVID-19. Study-wide background: From the United States, Italy and Spain came samples of acute and convalescent COVID-19. T cells, B-cell-depleted T cells, or PBMCs supplied cDNA or gDNA.

The V and J ends lost 6 bases and 4 bases, in that order; junction bases with no gene match: 5. The germline gives CDR1 KGHSH, CDR2 LQKENI. This CDR3 region has 13 residues. Authors' processing steps: Estimates of nucleated cell counts were drawn from the amplification of reference gene primers. Libraries were prepared by immunoSEQ multiplex PCR; TCRdb keeps only in-frame clonotypes and omits some of them. That table is the source of V, J and clone size, and D and trimming were worked out from the DNA. The profile covers 70,000 to 90,000 clones, with around four fifths appearing a single time and about an eighth taken by the ten largest.

This clonotype was sampled from a human donor in a cohort sampled during active COVID-19. The sequencing sample was made of peripheral blood. The chain uses TRBV18 and TRBJ2-7, with 8 bases that match TRBD2. The CDR3 sequence: CASSPGGPYEQYF. The CDR3 coding sequence is TGTGCCAGCTCCCCGGGGGGGCCGTACGAGCAGTACTTC.